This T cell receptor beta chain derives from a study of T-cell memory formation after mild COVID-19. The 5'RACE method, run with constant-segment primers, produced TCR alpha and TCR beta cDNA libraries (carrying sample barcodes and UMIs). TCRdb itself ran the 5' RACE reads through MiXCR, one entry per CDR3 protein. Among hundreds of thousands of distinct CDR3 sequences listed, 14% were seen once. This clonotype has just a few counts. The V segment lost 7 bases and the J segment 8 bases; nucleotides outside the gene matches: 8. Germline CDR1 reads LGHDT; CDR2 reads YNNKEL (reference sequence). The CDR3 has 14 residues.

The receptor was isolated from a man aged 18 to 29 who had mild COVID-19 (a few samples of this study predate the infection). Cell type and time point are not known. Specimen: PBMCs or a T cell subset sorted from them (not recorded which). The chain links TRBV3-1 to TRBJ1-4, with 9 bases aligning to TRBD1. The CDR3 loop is CASTAGTGREKLFF. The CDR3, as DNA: TGTGCCAGCACCGCCGGGACAGGGCGAGAAAAACTGTTTTTT.